The next 26 T cell receptor beta chains were all read from a single sample in a study of shared clonotypes between healthy human individuals. Sequenced by immunoSEQ multiplex PCR; TCRdb stores in-frame clones only, minus some. The data hold approximately 110,000 clones, with about 70% observed a single time. Sequencing used memory CD8+ T cells sorted from blood. Documented subset: CD45RO+ cells pooled with CCR7-negative TemRA cells. The receptors shown here come from a woman in her thirties in good health.

The CDR3 sequence is CASSLGWARGDHGELFF. The CDR3 DNA reads as TGTGCCAGCAGCTTAGGCTGGGCGCGTGGGGATCACGGGGAGCTGTTTTTT. This chain joins TRBV7-2 and TRBJ2-2; D not certain. The V gene's germline CDR1 is SGHTA and CDR2 FQGNSA. The germline V and J ends were trimmed by 1 base and 7 bases, with 19 bases remaining between them. The CDR3 is 17 residues long.

The V gene is TRBV27, the J gene TRBJ1-2; possibly TRBD1 for D (6 bases). Germline CDR1 reads MNHEY; CDR2 reads SMNVEV (reference sequence). V lost 4 bases and J 1 base, leaving 13 bases between the germline ends. CDR3 size: 15 residues. CDR3: CASSSVRQVNYGYTF. The DNA of the CDR3 is TGTGCCAGCAGTTCCGTGAGACAGGTTAACTATGGCTACACCTTC.

V gene TRBV7-8 combines with J gene TRBJ1-5; TRBD1 matches at 7 bases. The CDR3 runs 14 residues. Trimming took 5 bases from V and 1 from J; bases not matched to a gene: 2. Germline V CDR1 and CDR2: SGHVS, FQNEAQ. The CDR3 loop reads CASSIRGSNQPQHF. CDR3 DNA sequence: TGTGCCAGCAGCATCAGGGGGAGCAATCAGCCCCAGCATTTT.

This clone has only one observation. The rearrangement links TRBV28 to TRBJ1-1; no clear D. The germline V gene encodes CDR1 MDHEN and CDR2 SYDVKM. V lost 6 bases to trimming and J lost 0 bases, with 11 bases between them. There are 14 residues in the CDR3. CDR3 DNA sequence: TGTGCCAGCAGAAGGGCTCAAATGAACACTGAAGCTTTCTTT. It translates to CASRRAQMNTEAFF.

This clone showed up just a few times. The chain employs TRBV19 and TRBJ1-1; D is ambiguous. The CDR3 extends over 15 amino acids. Germline values: CDR1 LNHDA, CDR2 SQIVND (reference sequence). Trimming took 0 bases from V and 3 from J, leaving 11 bases between them. The CDR3 bases are TGTGCCAGTAGTATAGATCTAGGGCTGGACACTGAAGCTTTCTTT. Protein: CASSIDLGLDTEAFF.

This clone appeared a few times. The chain's CDR3 is CASLSDEQFF. As DNA, the CDR3 is TGTGCCAGCTTATCGGATGAGCAGTTCTTC. The V call is TRBV21-1, the J call TRBJ2-1; no DNA check was done on the table's D call, TRBD2. TRBV21-1 is a pseudogene. The CDR3 is 10 amino acids.

This clone came up many times. The V gene is TRBV27, the J gene TRBJ2-7; tentative D call: TRBD2 (5 bases). Germline V CDR1 and CDR2: MNHEY, SMNVEV (reference sequence). The V and J ends lost 4 bases and 0 bases respectively, with 10 bases between them. The CDR3 is 14 residues long. DNA for the CDR3: TGTGCCAGCAGTTACCAGCGGTTCTCCTACGAGCAGTACTTC. As protein: CASSYQRFSYEQYF.

The chain links TRBV6-4 to TRBJ2-1, with D possibly being TRBD1 or TRBD2 (5 bases each). Germline lookup yields CDR1 MRHNA and CDR2 SNTAGT. The CDR3 consists of 14 residues. V was pared by 5 bases and J by 5 bases, with 13 bases between. The CDR3 nucleotides are TGTGCCAGCAGTCGCCGGGGCAATAACAATGAGCAGTTCTTC. Its translation: CASSRRGNNNEQFF.

In the case of this clone: At one end the junction does not follow the germline gene, possibly because of a read error. This chain links TRBV5-1 with TRBJ1-2; no firm D call. CDR3 length equals 13 residues. Germline V gene data show CDR1 as SGHRS and CDR2 as YFSETQ. The CDR3 DNA sequence: TGCGCCAGCAGGTTGGAAAGAAACTATGGCTACACCTTC. This codes for CASRLERNYGYTF. The entire variable domain, with the rest obtained from reference TRBV5-1 and TRBJ1-2, is as follows: KAGVTQTPRYLIKTRGQQVTLSCSPISGHRSVSWYQQTPGQGLQFLFEYFSETQRNKGNFPGRFSGRQFSNSRSEMNVSTLELGDSALYLCASRLERNYGYTFGSGTRLTVV.

This sequence joins TRBV2 and TRBJ1-1, with a weak D call TRBD1 (5 bases). The CDR3 is 12 amino acids. V lost 7 bases and J 7 bases, leaving 13 bases between the germline ends. Germline loops: CDR1 SNHLY, CDR2 FYNNEI. CDR3 DNA sequence: TGTGCCAGCAATCGGGGGGACCTTGAAGCTTTCTTT. It translates to CASNRGDLEAFF.

J is TRBJ2-7 and V is TRBV2; 7 positions agree with TRBD2. The CDR3 spans 18 residues. Trimming cost V 2 bases and J 2 bases; bases outside gene matches: 15. The germline V gene encodes CDR1 SNHLY and CDR2 FYNNEI. CDR3 bases: TGTGCCAGCAGTGAACTTGGTCCCGCTAGCGGCCAAGCCTACGAGCAGTACTTC. This gives the protein CASSELGPASGQAYEQYF. Supplemented by reference TRBV2 and TRBJ2-7, the full variable domain reads EPEVTQTPSHQVTQMGQEVILRCVPISNHLYFYWYRQILGQKVEFLVSFYNNEISEKSEIFDDQFSVERPDGSNFTLKIRSTKLEDSAMYFCASSELGPASGQAYEQYFGPGTRLTVT.

There are a few counts of this clone. J is TRBJ2-5 and V is TRBV7-8; no clear D gene. V lost 1 base and J lost 6, with 12 bases in between. This CDR3 is built from 14 residues. Per germline, CDR1 SGHVS and CDR2 FQNEAQ. The CDR3 bases are TGTGCCAGCAGCTTAGACGACCTTAGGCAGACCCAGTACTTC. Its protein product is CASSLDDLRQTQYF.

The CDR3 spells CASSLRQGVFYNEQFF. The CDR3 DNA sequence: TGTGCCAGCAGTTTACGACAGGGAGTATTCTACAATGAGCAGTTCTTC. The chain links TRBV27 to TRBJ2-1; TRBD1 matches 7 bases. CDR1 and CDR2 (germline): MNHEY, SMNVEV (reference sequence). The V gene end was trimmed by 2 bases and the J gene end by 3 bases; junction bases not matched to a gene: 7. This CDR3 contains 16 residues.

Concerning this clone itself: The junction shows a germline mismatch at one end, possibly a read error. The chain uses TRBV5-6 and TRBJ2-2, with 13 bases lining up with TRBD2. There are 17 residues in the CDR3. From germline, CDR1 is SGHDT and CDR2 YYEEEE. The CDR3 loop reads CASSPGTSGMYTGEPFF. CDR3 nucleotide sequence: TGTGCCAGCAGCCCCGGGACTAGCGGGATGTATACCGGGGAGCCGTTTTTT.

This chain joins TRBV5-1 and TRBJ2-2; D unresolved. V was clipped by 0 bases and J by 8 bases, with 20 bases between them. The CDR3 is made up of 17 amino acids. Looked up from germline, CDR1 is SGHRS and CDR2 is YFSETQ. As DNA, the CDR3 is TGCGCCAGCAGCTTGGTGGTCAACAGCGCCGATAGGGGGGAGCTGTTTTTT. Amino acids: CASSLVVNSADRGELFF.

The rearrangement joins TRBV27 to TRBJ2-3; TRBD2 matches at 7 bases. CDR3 size: 14 residues. In germline, CDR1 is MNHEY, CDR2 SMNVEV (reference sequence). Trimming at V came to 6 bases and at J to 0 bases, leaving 3 bases not matched to a gene. This CDR3 reads CASRYSGSTDTQYF. The CDR3, as DNA: TGTGCCAGCAGATATAGCGGGAGCACAGATACGCAGTATTTT.

The chain carries TRBV2 and TRBJ1-4, with a weak D call TRBD1 (6 bases). The CDR3 is made up of 15 amino acids. V dropped 4 bases and J dropped 7 bases, with 16 bases sitting between them. Germline CDR1 SNHLY, CDR2 FYNNEI. The CDR3 nucleotides read TGTGCCAGCAGTGGGACACAGGGTTTCGGTGAAAAACTGTTTTTT. Translating gives CASSGTQGFGEKLFF.

The gene calls are TRBV7-9 and TRBJ2-2; the match to TRBD2 covers 15 bases. The CDR3 covers 16 residues. Germline loops: CDR1 SEHNR, CDR2 FQNEAQ (reference sequence). V lost 4 bases and J lost 7; bases outside the gene matches: 4. The CDR3 DNA reads TGTGCCAGCAGCTCGGGACTAGCGGGAGGAGTCGGGGAGCTGTTTTTT. As protein: CASSSGLAGGVGELFF.

This clone appeared many times. CDR3 sequence: CASSPWQGAVGELFF. Here the CDR3 DNA reads TGTGCCAGCAGTCCCTGGCAGGGGGCGGTCGGGGAGCTGTTTTTT. V is TRBV6-5 and J is TRBJ2-2, with TRBD1 matching 8 bases. After removal of 5 bases from V and 7 bases from J, the junction contained 9 bases not matched to a gene. This CDR3 spans 15 amino acids. The germline V gene encodes CDR1 MNHEY and CDR2 SVGAGI.

This clone was seen a handful of times. CDR3 loop: CATSVGGDTGELFF. The CDR3, as DNA: TGTGCCACCAGCGTAGGGGGGGACACCGGGGAGCTGTTTTTT. This sequence joins TRBV15 and TRBJ2-2; tentatively, D is TRBD2 (7 bases). V was pared by 5 bases and J by 3 bases, with 10 bases between. Germline V gene data show CDR1 as LNHNV and CDR2 as YYDKDF (reference sequence). CDR3 length: 14 amino acids.

Here the CDR3 DNA reads TGTGCCAGCAGCTCGATGGCGAATCAGCCCCAGCATTTT. Its protein is CASSSMANQPQHF. The chain couples TRBV14 to TRBJ1-5, with D unclear. This CDR3 is built from 13 residues. Trimming shortened V by 5 bases and J by 4 bases, and 9 bases separated the two germline ends. Germline lookup yields CDR1 SGHDN and CDR2 FVKESK.

This clone was picked up a small number of times. The genes are TRBV25-1 and TRBJ2-2, with 9 positions matching TRBD1. The germline V gene encodes CDR1 MGHDK and CDR2 SYGVNS. V was clipped by 4 bases and J by 7 bases; unmatched bases: 4. The CDR3 covers 14 residues. CDR3 sequence: CASSVQGAGGELFF. CDR3 nucleotide sequence: TGTGCCAGCAGTGTACAGGGGGCTGGCGGGGAGCTGTTTTTT.

This clone was counted once. The J gene is TRBJ2-7, the V gene TRBV29-1; the D gene is possibly TRBD1 (6 bases). The CDR3 has 12 residues. In germline, CDR1 is SQVTM, CDR2 ANQGSEA. The V and J ends lost 7 bases and 5 bases respectively, with 15 bases between them. The CDR3 nucleotides are TGCAGCGCTGAGGGAAACAGGGACGAGCAGTACTTC. This codes for CSAEGNRDEQYF.

In its sample, this clone was seen a few times. Other DNA sequences in this sample translate to the same CDR3. The chain recombines TRBV19 with TRBJ2-1, with 8 bases aligning to TRBD1. Losses at the gene ends were 4 bases for V and 0 bases for J; bases not matched to a gene: 2. The CDR3 covers 15 residues. Germline V gives CDR1 LNHDA, CDR2 SQIVND (reference sequence). The CDR3 region has the DNA TGTGCCAGTAGTAGGACAGGGAGCTCCTACAATGAGCAGTTCTTC. It yields the protein CASSRTGSSYNEQFF.

J is TRBJ1-1 and V is TRBV5-4, with TRBD1 identical over 10 bases. Per germline, CDR1 SGHNT and CDR2 YYREEE (reference sequence). CDR3 length: 14 amino acids. The V gene end was trimmed by 10 bases and the J gene end by 2 bases; junction bases not matched to a gene: 8. The CDR3 nucleotides are TGTGCCCTTAAAGGGACAGGGGAAAACACTGAAGCTTTCTTT. Protein: CALKGTGENTEAFF.

The chain couples TRBV19 to TRBJ1-4; no firm D call. This CDR3 has 13 amino acids. Trimming shortened V by 2 bases and J by 8 bases, and 9 bases separated the two germline ends. Germline loops: CDR1 LNHDA, CDR2 SQIVND (reference sequence). This CDR3 reads CASSIRSSEKLFF. CDR3 DNA sequence: TGTGCCAGTAGTATAAGATCGAGCGAAAAACTGTTTTTT.